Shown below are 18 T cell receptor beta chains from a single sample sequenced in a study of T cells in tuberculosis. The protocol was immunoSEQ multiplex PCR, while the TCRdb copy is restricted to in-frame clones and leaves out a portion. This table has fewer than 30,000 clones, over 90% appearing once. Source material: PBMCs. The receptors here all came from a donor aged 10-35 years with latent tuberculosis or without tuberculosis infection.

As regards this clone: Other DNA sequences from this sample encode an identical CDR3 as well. CDR3 in amino acids: CASSLSGSNQPQHF. The DNA for the CDR3 is TGTGCCAGCAGTTTATCCGGTAGCAATCAGCCCCAGCATTTT. This chain connects TRBV28 to TRBJ1-5; D ambiguous. Trimming removed 1 base from V and 0 bases from J, with 4 bases in between. Germline V gene lookup returns CDR1 MDHEN and CDR2 SYDVKM. The CDR3 is 14 residues long. Supplemented by reference TRBV28 and TRBJ1-5, the full variable domain reads DVKVTQSSRYLVKRTGEKVFLECVQDMDHENMFWYRQDPGLGLRLIYFSYDVKMKEKGDIPEGYSVSREKKERFSLILESASTNQTSMYLCASSLSGSNQPQHFGDGTRLSIL.

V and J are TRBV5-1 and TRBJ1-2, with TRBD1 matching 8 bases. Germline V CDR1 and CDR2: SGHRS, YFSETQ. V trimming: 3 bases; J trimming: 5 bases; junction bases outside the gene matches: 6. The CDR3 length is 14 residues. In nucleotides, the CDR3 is TGCGCCAGCAGCTCCGGGACAGGTATTTATGGCTACACCTTC. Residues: CASSSGTGIYGYTF.

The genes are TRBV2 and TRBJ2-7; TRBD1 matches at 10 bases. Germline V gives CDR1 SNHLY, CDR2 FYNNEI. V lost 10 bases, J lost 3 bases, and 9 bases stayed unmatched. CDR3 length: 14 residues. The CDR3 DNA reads TGTGCCAACGCCGGCCGGACAGGGGGCTACGAGCAGTACTTC. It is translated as CANAGRTGGYEQYF.

The CDR3 region is CASSSRTGETQYF. The CDR3 DNA is TGTGCCAGCAGTTCCCGGACAGGGGAGACCCAGTACTTC. The rearrangement joins TRBV27 to TRBJ2-5, with 8 bases aligning to TRBD1. The CDR3 is 13 residues long. Germline V gives CDR1 MNHEY, CDR2 SMNVEV (reference sequence). Trimming at V came to 4 bases and at J to 5 bases, leaving 3 bases not matched to a gene.

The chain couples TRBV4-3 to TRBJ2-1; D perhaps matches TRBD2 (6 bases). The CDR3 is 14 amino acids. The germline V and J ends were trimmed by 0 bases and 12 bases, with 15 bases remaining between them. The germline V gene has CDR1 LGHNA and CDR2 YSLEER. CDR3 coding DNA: TGCGCCAGCAGCCAAGATTCTGGGACTCTAGGGCAGTTCTTC. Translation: CASSQDSGTLGQFF.

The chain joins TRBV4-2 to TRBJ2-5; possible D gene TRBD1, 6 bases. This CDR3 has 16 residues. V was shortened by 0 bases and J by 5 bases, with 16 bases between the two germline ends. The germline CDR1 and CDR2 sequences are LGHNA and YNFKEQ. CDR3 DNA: TGTGCCAGCAGCCAAGATCGCACAGGGACGGGCGAGACCCAGTACTTC. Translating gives CASSQDRTGTGETQYF.

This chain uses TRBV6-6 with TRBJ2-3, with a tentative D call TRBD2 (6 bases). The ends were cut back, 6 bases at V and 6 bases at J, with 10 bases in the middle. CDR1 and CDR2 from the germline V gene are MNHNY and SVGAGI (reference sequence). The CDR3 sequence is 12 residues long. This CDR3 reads CASRTSSDTQYF. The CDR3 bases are TGTGCCAGCAGGACTAGTAGTGATACGCAGTATTTT.

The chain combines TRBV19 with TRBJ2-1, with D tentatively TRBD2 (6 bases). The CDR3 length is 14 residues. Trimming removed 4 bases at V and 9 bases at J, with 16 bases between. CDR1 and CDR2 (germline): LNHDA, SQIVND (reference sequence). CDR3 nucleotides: TGTGCCAGTAGTACGGGCGGCTACGGGGGTGAGCAGTTCTTC. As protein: CASSTGGYGGEQFF.

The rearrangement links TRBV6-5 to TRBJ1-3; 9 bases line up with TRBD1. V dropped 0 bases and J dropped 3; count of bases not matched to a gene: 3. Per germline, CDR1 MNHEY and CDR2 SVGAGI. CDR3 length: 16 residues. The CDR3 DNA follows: TGTGCCAGCAGTTACTCACCGGACAGGGGTGGAAACACCATATATTTT. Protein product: CASSYSPDRGGNTIYF.

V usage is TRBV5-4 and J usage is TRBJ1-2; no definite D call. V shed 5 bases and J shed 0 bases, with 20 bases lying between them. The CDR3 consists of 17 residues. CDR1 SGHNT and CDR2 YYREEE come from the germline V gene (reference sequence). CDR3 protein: CASREGSRHSSNYGYTF. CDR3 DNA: TGTGCCAGCAGGGAAGGATCGAGACACAGCTCTAACTATGGCTACACCTTC.

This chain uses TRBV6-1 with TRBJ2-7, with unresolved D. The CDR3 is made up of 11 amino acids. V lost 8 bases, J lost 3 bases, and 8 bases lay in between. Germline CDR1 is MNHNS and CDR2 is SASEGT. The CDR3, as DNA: TGTGCCAGCTATCGTTACTACGAGCAGTACTTC. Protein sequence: CASYRYYEQYF.

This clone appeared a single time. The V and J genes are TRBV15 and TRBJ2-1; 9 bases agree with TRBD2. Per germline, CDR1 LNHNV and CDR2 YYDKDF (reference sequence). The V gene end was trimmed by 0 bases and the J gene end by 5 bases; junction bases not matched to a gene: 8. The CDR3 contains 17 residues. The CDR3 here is CATSRDLLAGSNNEQFF. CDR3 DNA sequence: TGTGCCACCAGCAGAGATCTACTAGCGGGCTCAAACAATGAGCAGTTCTTC.

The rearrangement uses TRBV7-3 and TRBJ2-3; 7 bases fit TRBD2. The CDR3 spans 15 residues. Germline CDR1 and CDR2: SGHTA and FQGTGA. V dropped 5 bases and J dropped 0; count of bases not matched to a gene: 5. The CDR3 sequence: CASSAGVLSTDTQYF. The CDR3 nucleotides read TGTGCCAGCAGCGCGGGGGTCCTTAGCACAGATACGCAGTATTTT.

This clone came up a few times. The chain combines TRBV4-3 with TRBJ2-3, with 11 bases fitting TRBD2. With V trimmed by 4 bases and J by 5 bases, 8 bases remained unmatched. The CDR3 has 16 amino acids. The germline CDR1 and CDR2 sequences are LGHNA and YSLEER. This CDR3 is CASSRETSGVIDTQYF. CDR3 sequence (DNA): TGCGCCAGCAGCCGAGAGACTAGCGGGGTTATAGATACGCAGTATTTT.

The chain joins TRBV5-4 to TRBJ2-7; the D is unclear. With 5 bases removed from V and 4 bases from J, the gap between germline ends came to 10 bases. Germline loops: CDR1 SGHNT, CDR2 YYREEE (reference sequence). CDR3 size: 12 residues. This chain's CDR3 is CASSSHTYEQYF. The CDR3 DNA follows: TGTGCCAGCAGTTCCCACACATACGAGCAGTACTTC.

The CDR3 sequence is CASSTGASLSSYEQYF. CDR3 sequence (DNA): TGTGCCAGCAGCACAGGCGCTTCTCTTAGCTCCTACGAGCAGTACTTC. The chain carries TRBV7-2 and TRBJ2-7, with a tentative D call TRBD1 (5 bases). This CDR3 is built from 16 residues. From germline, CDR1 is SGHTA and CDR2 FQGNSA. The ends were cut back, 5 bases at V and 0 bases at J, with 17 bases in the middle.

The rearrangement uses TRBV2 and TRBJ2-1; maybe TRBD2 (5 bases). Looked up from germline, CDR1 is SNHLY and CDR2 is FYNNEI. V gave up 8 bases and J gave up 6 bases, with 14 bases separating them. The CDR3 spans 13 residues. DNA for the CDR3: TGTGCCAGCCATTCAGTAGGAGGCAATGAGCAGTTCTTC. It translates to CASHSVGGNEQFF.

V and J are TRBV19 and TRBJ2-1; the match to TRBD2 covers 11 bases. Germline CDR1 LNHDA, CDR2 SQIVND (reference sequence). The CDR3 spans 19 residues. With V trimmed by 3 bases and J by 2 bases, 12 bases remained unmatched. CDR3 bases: TGTGCCAGTAGTATCCAAACTAGCGGGAGTGGGGGTACCTACAATGAGCAGTTCTTC. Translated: CASSIQTSGSGGTYNEQFF.